One sample yielded the 20 T cell receptor beta chains listed below, sequenced in a study of cytomegalovirus exposure and HLA in healthy donors. PCR was performed using 60 Vbeta and 13 Jbeta primers. Repertoires were generated with immunoSEQ multiplex PCR, while TCRdb's copy carries only in-frame clones and drops some. The sample carries about 160,000 clones, 65% to 90% recorded once. The sample comprised PBMCs. All receptors come from a man aged 50 or older in good health and CMV-seropositive.

This rearrangement joins TRBV4-1 to TRBJ2-3; tentative D call: TRBD2 (5 bases). CDR1 is MGHRA, CDR2 YSYEKL, per germline. The CDR3 contains 15 residues. Trimming took 0 bases from V and 3 from J, leaving 10 bases between them. The CDR3 DNA is TGCGCCAGCAGCCAAGATGGGGTAGCGACAGATACGCAGTATTTT. It yields the protein CASSQDGVATDTQYF.

This chain links TRBV7-9 with TRBJ2-7, with TRBD2 as a possible D gene (5 bases). V was cut by 3 bases and J by 6 bases, with 6 bases left in between. CDR3 length: 11 residues. CDR1 is SEHNR, CDR2 FQNEAQ, per germline (reference sequence). The CDR3 loop reads CASSFEGEQYF. Written as DNA, the CDR3 is TGTGCCAGCAGCTTTGAGGGCGAGCAGTACTTC. Full variable domain (outside the CDR3, taken from reference TRBV7-9 and TRBJ2-7): DTGVSQNPRHKITKRGQNVTFRCDPISEHNRLYWYRQTLGQGPEFLTYFQNEAQLEKSRLLSDRFSAERPKGSFSTLEIQRTEQGDSAMYLCASSFEGEQYFGPGTRLTVT.

Points on this clone: A read error may produce the germline difference seen at one junction end. This chain uses TRBV14 with TRBJ2-1; TRBD2 agrees at 7 bases. This CDR3 comprises 14 residues. The germline V gene encodes CDR1 SGHDN and CDR2 FVKESK. The CDR3 region has the DNA TGTGCCAGCAGAGATGCGGGAGTCGACAATGATCAGTTCTTC. It specifies CASRDAGVDNDQFF.

The chain links TRBV5-1 to TRBJ1-3, with unresolved D. This CDR3 comprises 14 residues. Trimming took 4 bases from V and 1 from J, leaving 9 bases between them. Germline V gene sequence: CDR1 SGHRS, CDR2 YFSETQ. In DNA, the CDR3 is TGCGCCAGCAGCAGGGAGGGTTCTGGAAACACCATATATTTT. Translating it yields CASSREGSGNTIYF.

DNA for the CDR3: TGTGCCAGCAGCCCAGGAACTGGGTACCAAGAGACCCAGTACTTC. Its translation is CASSPGTGYQETQYF. V gene TRBV5-8 combines with J gene TRBJ2-5; D ambiguous. Germline-derived CDR1 and CDR2 are SGHTS and YDEGEE. V dropped 4 bases and J dropped 0 bases, with 13 bases sitting between them. CDR3 length: 15 amino acids.

This sequence joins TRBV2 and TRBJ2-2, with 13 positions matching TRBD2. With 4 bases clipped from V and 8 bases from J, the junction kept 7 bases outside the gene matches. Germline-derived CDR1 and CDR2 are SNHLY and FYNNEI. This CDR3 region has 16 residues. The CDR3 here is CASSASWTSGRGELFF. The DNA for the CDR3 is TGTGCCAGCAGTGCTTCTTGGACTAGCGGGAGAGGGGAGCTGTTTTTT.

The CDR3 here is CASSPTGDYGYTF. The CDR3 nucleotides read TGTGCCAGCTCCCCGACAGGCGACTATGGCTACACCTTC. This chain connects TRBV18 to TRBJ1-2; TRBD1 might be the D (6 bases). Germline V gene data show CDR1 as KGHSH and CDR2 as LQKENI. Trimming cost V 6 bases and J 3 bases, with 11 bases left between them. The CDR3 totals 13 residues.

J is TRBJ2-3 and V is TRBV6-6; 9 bases agree with TRBD1. V was pared by 5 bases and J by 1 base, with 4 bases of the junction left unmatched. This CDR3 is built from 15 residues. Germline V gene lookup returns CDR1 MNHNY and CDR2 SVGAGI (reference sequence). CDR3 residues: CASSTWDRGTDTQYF. The CDR3 bases are TGTGCCAGCAGTACTTGGGACAGGGGCACAGATACGCAGTATTTT.

The chain couples TRBV9 to TRBJ1-1; D unresolved. This CDR3 is 14 amino acids long. Germline V gene data show CDR1 as SGDLS and CDR2 as YYNGEE. The V and J ends lost 2 bases and 0 bases respectively, with 8 bases between them. The CDR3 protein is CASSVGPMNTEAFF. DNA for the CDR3: TGTGCCAGCAGCGTGGGCCCGATGAACACTGAAGCTTTCTTT.

V is TRBV21-1 and J is TRBJ1-2; TRBD1 is the table's D call and was not checked against the DNA. TRBV21-1 represents a pseudogene. CDR3 length: 12 amino acids. In nucleotides, the CDR3 is TGTGCCAGCACCAGAACAGGGAAGGGCTACACCTTC. Translated, it gives CASTRTGKGYTF.

This chain links TRBV15 with TRBJ1-1, with D perhaps matching TRBD1 (5 bases). Germline lookup yields CDR1 LNHNV and CDR2 YYDKDF (reference sequence). V was shortened by 0 bases and J by 5 bases, with 13 bases between the two germline ends. This CDR3 contains 15 residues. The CDR3, as DNA: TGTGCCACCAGCAGAGATAATGGGGCAGGGACTGAAGCTTTCTTT. Residues: CATSRDNGAGTEAFF.

The rearrangement links TRBV6-5 to TRBJ2-7; 7 bases are shared with TRBD1. CDR3 length: 14 residues. In germline, CDR1 is MNHEY, CDR2 SVGAGI. CDR3 sequence reads: CASSDNLNRGLDMV. Here the CDR3 DNA reads TGTGCCAGCAGTGATAATTTGAACAGGGGCCTCGATATGGTC.

Points on this clone: An end of the junction does not agree with germline; a read error may underlie this. This chain connects TRBV25-1 to TRBJ1-1; D not resolved. From germline, CDR1 is MGHDK and CDR2 SYGVNS. The CDR3 totals 12 residues. CDR3 in amino acids: CASSESNSEAFF. CDR3 coding DNA: TGTGCCAGCAGTGAATCGAACAGTGAAGCTTTCTTT. Combining the CDR3 with reference TRBV25-1 and TRBJ1-1 gives the whole variable domain EADIYQTPRYLVIGTGKKITLECSQTMGHDKMYWYQQDPGMELHLIHYSYGVNSTEKGDLSSESTVSRIRTEHFPLTLESARPSHTSQYLCASSESNSEAFFGQGTRLTVV.

The genes are TRBV19 and TRBJ2-4; TRBD1 matches at 9 bases. The CDR3 loop spans 14 amino acids. The junction had 2 bases not matched to a gene; V was cut back by 4 bases and J by 4 bases. The germline V gene encodes CDR1 LNHDA and CDR2 SQIVND (reference sequence). CDR3 sequence (DNA): TGTGCCAGTAGTAGGGGACAGGGAAAAAACATTCAGTACTTC. Translating gives CASSRGQGKNIQYF.

The chain joins TRBV9 to TRBJ2-7; 9 nucleotides match TRBD2. With 1 base clipped from V and 6 bases from J, the junction kept 8 bases outside the gene matches. This CDR3 region has 15 residues. Germline lookup yields CDR1 SGDLS and CDR2 YYNGEE. The CDR3, as DNA: TGTGCCAGCAGCGTATCGGGGACTAGCTTCTCCGAGCAGTACTTC. It specifies CASSVSGTSFSEQYF.

This clone occurred once. The rearrangement links TRBV9 to TRBJ1-1, with 8 bases that match TRBD1. Trimming cost V 0 bases and J 2 bases; bases outside gene matches: 6. CDR1 and CDR2 (germline): SGDLS, YYNGEE. This CDR3 spans 16 amino acids. CDR3 protein: CASSVATGATNTEAFF. In nucleotides, the CDR3 is TGTGCCAGCAGCGTAGCGACAGGGGCTACAAACACTGAAGCTTTCTTT.

The chain combines TRBV18 with TRBJ1-2, with TRBD1 matching 10 bases. Unmatched junction bases numbered 11, after V lost 6 bases and J lost 4 bases. The CDR3 is 16 residues long. Germline V gene lookup returns CDR1 KGHSH and CDR2 LQKENI. CDR3 sequence reads: CASSQEGQGGIYGYTF. CDR3 DNA: TGTGCCAGCTCGCAAGAAGGACAGGGGGGAATCTATGGCTACACCTTC.

The rearrangement uses TRBV11-2 and TRBJ1-5; D not resolved. Trimming stripped 1 base from V and 0 bases from J, with 4 bases between. CDR3 size: 14 residues. The germline V gene has CDR1 SGHAT and CDR2 FQNNGV. CDR3: CASSLGNSNQPQHF. Here the CDR3 DNA reads TGTGCCAGCAGCTTAGGTAATAGCAATCAGCCCCAGCATTTT.

The chain employs TRBV14 and TRBJ2-2, with D uncertain. The CDR3 length is 17 residues. From germline, CDR1 is SGHDN and CDR2 FVKESK. The V gene lost 0 bases and the J gene lost 0 bases, with 11 bases spanning the gap. The CDR3 nucleotides read TGTGCCAGCAGCCAAGAGCTGGCGGCCCCGAACACCGGGGAGCTGTTTTTT. It yields the protein CASSQELAAPNTGELFF.

This sequence joins TRBV18 and TRBJ1-4; D unclear. Germline assignment: CDR1 KGHSH and CDR2 LQKENI. Trimming took off 3 bases at V and 4 bases at J, with 9 bases between the two ends. This CDR3 comprises 14 residues. CDR3 DNA: TGTGCCAGCTCACCGGGCCCCTATAATGAAAAACTGTTTTTT. It specifies CASSPGPYNEKLFF.